Listed here is a single T cell receptor beta chain. Some clones are missing from TCRdb's copy, which holds only in-frame ones; the method was immunoSEQ multiplex PCR. The data show about 3,600 clones, with 68% seen just once and roughly a quarter held by the top ten. The sample originates from a study of T cells after posttransplantation cyclophosphamide. Germline CDR1 is SGHTA and CDR2 is FQGTGA. Unmatched junction bases numbered 11, after V lost 5 bases and J lost 5 bases. The CDR3 covers 17 residues. Source material: memory CD8+ T cells sorted from blood. The receptor was isolated from a man aged 50 to 60. V gene TRBV7-3 combines with J gene TRBJ2-5, with 13 nucleotides matching TRBD2. The CDR3 DNA reads TGTGCCAGCAGCCCCGGGACTAGCGGGATTGGCGGGGAGACCCAGTACTTC. Its protein is CASSPGTSGIGGETQYF.